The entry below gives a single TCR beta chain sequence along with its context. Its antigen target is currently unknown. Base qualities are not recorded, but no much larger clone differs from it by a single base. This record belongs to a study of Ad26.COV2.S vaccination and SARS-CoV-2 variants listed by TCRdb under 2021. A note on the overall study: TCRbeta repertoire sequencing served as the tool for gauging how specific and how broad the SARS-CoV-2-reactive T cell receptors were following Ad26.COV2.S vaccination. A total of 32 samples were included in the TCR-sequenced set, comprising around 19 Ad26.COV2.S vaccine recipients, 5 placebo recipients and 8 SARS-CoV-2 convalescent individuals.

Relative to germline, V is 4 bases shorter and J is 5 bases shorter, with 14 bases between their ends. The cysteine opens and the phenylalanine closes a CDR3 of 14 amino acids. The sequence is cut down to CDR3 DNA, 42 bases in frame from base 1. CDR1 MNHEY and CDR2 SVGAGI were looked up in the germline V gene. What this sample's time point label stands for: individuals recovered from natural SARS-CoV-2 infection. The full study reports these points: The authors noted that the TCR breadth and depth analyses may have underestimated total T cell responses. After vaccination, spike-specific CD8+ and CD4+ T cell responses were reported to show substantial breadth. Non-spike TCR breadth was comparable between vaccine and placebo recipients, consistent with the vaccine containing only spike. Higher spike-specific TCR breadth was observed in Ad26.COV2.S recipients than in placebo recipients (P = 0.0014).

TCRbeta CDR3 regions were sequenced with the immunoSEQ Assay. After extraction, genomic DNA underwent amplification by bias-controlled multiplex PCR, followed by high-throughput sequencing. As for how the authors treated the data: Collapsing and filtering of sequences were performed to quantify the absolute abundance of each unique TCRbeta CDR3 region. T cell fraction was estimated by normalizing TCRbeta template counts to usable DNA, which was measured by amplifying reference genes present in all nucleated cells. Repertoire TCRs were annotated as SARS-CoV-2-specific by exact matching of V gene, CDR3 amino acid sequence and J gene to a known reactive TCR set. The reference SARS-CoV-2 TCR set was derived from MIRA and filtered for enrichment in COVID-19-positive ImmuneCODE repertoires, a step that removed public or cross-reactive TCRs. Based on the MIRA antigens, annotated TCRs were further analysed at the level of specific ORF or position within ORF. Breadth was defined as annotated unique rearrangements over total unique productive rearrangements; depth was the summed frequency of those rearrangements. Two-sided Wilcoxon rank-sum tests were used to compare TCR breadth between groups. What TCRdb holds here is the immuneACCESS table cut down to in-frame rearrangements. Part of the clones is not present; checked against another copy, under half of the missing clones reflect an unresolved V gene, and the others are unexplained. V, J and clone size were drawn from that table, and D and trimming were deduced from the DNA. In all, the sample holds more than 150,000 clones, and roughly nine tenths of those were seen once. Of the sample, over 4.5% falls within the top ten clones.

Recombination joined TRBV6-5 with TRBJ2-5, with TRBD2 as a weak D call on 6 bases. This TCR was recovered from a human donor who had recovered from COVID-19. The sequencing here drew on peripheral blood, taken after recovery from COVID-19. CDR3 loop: CASSSPGRGETQYF. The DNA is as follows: TGTGCCAGCAGTTCCCCGGGCCGGGGGGAGACCCAGTACTTC.